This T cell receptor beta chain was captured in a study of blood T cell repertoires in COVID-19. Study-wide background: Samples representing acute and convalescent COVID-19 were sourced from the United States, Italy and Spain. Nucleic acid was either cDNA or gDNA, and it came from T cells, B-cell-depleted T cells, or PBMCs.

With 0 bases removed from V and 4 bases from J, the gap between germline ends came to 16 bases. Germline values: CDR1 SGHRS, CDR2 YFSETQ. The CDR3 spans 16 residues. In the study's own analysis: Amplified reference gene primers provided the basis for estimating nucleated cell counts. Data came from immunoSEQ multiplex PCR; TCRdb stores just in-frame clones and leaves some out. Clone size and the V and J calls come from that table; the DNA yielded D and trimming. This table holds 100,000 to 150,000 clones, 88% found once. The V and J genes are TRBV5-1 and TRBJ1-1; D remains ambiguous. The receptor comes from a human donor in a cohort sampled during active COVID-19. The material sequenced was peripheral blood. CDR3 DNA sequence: TGCGCCAGCAGCTTGGCCAACAATGGAGGCGGCACTGAAGCTTTCTTT. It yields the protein CASSLANNGGGTEAFF.